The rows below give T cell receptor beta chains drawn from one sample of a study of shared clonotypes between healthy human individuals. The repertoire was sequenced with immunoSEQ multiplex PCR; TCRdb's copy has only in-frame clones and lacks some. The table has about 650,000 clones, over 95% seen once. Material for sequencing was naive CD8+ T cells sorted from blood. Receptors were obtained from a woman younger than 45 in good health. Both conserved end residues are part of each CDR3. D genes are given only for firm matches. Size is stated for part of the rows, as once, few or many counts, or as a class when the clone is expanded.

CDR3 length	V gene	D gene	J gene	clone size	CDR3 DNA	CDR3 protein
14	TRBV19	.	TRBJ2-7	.	TGTGCCAGTAGTTTCGGCGGAGGAGCCTACGAGCAGTACTTC	CASSFGGGAYEQYF
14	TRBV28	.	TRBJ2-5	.	TGTGCCAGTTCGGAGGCCTACTCCACGGAGACCCAGTACTTC	CASSEAYSTETQYF
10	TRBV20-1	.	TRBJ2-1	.	TGCAGTGTGGCGGACAATGAGCAGTTCTTC	CSVADNEQFF
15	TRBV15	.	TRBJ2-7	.	TGTGCCACCAGCAGAGATGCGGGGATTGGTCGCGAGCAGTACTTC	CATSRDAGIGREQYF
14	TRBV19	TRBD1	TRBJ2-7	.	TGTGCCAGTAGTATAGGACAGGGTCGAGCCGAGCAGTACTTC	CASSIGQGRAEQYF
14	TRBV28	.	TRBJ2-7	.	TGTGCCAGCAGCCCCGGGACACCTTCCTACGAGCAGTACTTC	CASSPGTPSYEQYF
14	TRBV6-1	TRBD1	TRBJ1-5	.	TGTGCCAGCAGTGAAGTAGGGGGCGTAGGGCCCCAGCATTTT	CASSEVGGVGPQHF
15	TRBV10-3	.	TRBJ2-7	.	TGTGCCATCAGTGGGGTTTCGGGACTTTCCTACGAGCAGTACTTC	CAISGVSGLSYEQYF
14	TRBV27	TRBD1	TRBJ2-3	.	TGTGCCAGCAGTCTTGACAGGGCCCGGAATACGCAGTATTTT	CASSLDRARNTQYF
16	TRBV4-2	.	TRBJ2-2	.	TGTGCCAGCAGCCAAGATCGCAGGCCGAACACCGGGGAGCTGTTTTTT	CASSQDRRPNTGELFF
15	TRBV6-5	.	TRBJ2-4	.	TGTGCCAGCAGCCCAGACAGCTTAGCCAAAAACATTCAGTACTTC	CASSPDSLAKNIQYF
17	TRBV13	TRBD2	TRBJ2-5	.	TGTGCCAGCAGCTCAAGGCCGGGACTAGCGGAACAAGAGACCCAGTACTTC	CASSSRPGLAEQETQYF
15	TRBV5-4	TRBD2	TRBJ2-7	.	TGTGCCAGCAGCTTAACTAGCGGGGGTCCCTACGAGCAGTACTTC	CASSLTSGGPYEQYF
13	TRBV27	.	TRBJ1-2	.	TGTGCCAGCAGTTTATTAGATAAAGGGGGCTACACCTTC	CASSLLDKGGYTF
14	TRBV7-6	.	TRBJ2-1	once	TGTGCCAGCAGCTTAGCGGGTTCCTACAATGAGCAGTTCTTC	CASSLAGSYNEQFF
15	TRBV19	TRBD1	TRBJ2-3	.	TGTGCCACTTCAGTCGGACAGGGATACACAGATACGCAGTATTTT	CATSVGQGYTDTQYF
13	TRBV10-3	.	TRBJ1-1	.	TGTGCCATCAGTGGTAGTGGGGGAGGTGAAGCTTTCTTT	CAISGSGGGEAFF
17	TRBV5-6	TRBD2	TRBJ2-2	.	TGTGCCAGCAGCTTGCCAGCGGGAGGGCTTGGCACCGGGGAGCTGTTTTTT	CASSLPAGGLGTGELFF
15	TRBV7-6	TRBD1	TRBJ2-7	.	TGTGCCAGCAGCAGCGGGACAGGGAGGGCCTACGAGCAGTACTTC	CASSSGTGRAYEQYF
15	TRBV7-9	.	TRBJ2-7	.	TGTGCCAGCAGCTTAGTAGGAGGGAGGACCTACGAGCAGTACTTC	CASSLVGGRTYEQYF
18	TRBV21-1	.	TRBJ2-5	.	TGTGCCAGCAGCACTCAGGGACTAGCGGGAGTGGGAGGGGAGACCCAGTACTTC	CASSTQGLAGVGGETQYF
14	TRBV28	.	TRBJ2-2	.	TGTGCCAGCAGTTTAGCGGGTGGGACCGGGGAGCTGTTTTTT	CASSLAGGTGELFF
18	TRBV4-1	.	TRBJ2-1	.	TGCGCCAGCAGCCAAGAAGACCTTGGACCATCAGATCCAAATGAGCAGTTCTTC	CASSQEDLGPSDPNEQFF
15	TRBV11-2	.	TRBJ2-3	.	TGTGCCAGCAGCTTTTGGACTTTCTCGACGAATACGCAGTATTTT	CASSFWTFSTNTQYF
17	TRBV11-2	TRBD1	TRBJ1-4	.	TGTGCCAGCAGCCTGGGTCCCGGGACAGGGTTGGGGGAAAAACTGTTTTTT	CASSLGPGTGLGEKLFF
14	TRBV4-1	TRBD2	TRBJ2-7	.	TGCGCCAGCAGCCCCGGGACTAGGCCCCTTGAGCAGTACTTC	CASSPGTRPLEQYF
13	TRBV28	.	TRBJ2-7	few	TGTGCCAGCAGTGCCCTCGCCAACTACGAGCAGTACTTC	CASSALANYEQYF
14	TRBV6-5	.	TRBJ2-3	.	TGTGCCAGCAGTCCTCTGGGGGACGCAGATACGCAGTATTTT	CASSPLGDADTQYF
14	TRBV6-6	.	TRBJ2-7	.	TGTGCCAGCAGTTACGCTGACGAGTTGGGCGAGCAGTACTTC	CASSYADELGEQYF
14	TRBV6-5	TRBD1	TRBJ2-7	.	TGTGCCAGCAGGATCGGACAGGGATCCTACGAGCAGTACTTC	CASRIGQGSYEQYF
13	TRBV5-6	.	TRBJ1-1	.	TGTGCCAGCAGGAATACAGGGAATCCTGAAGCTTTCTTT	CASRNTGNPEAFF
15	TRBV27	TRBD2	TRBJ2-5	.	TGTGCCAGCAATTCAGGGACTAGCGTACAAGAGACCCAGTACTTC	CASNSGTSVQETQYF
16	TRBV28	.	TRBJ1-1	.	TGTGCCAGCAGTTTATTTCAGGGAATCATGAACACTGAAGCTTTCTTT	CASSLFQGIMNTEAFF
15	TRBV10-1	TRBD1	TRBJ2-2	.	TGCGCCAGCAGCCCCGGGACAGTAAACACCGGGGAGCTGTTTTTT	CASSPGTVNTGELFF
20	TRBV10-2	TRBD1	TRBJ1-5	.	TGCGCCAGCAGTGATTTTAGGGGGACAGGGTACCCTTATAGCAATCAGCCCCAGCATTTT	CASSDFRGTGYPYSNQPQHF
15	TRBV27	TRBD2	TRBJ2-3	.	TGTGCCAGCAGTTTCGGGACTAGCGGTGCGGATACGCAGTATTTT	CASSFGTSGADTQYF
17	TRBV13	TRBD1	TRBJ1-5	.	TGTGCCAGCTCCCCCAGGGGGCGAGGGGGTAGCAATCAGCCCCAGCATTTT	CASSPRGRGGSNQPQHF